The entry below gives a single T cell receptor (beta chain) sequence along with its context. As yet, its antigen is unknown. Peripheral blood mononuclear cells were collected from every patient before and during treatment, yielding between 1 and 8 samples per patient. This record belongs to a study of PD-L1 blockade in urothelial cancer. Study summary: Blood samples had a median of approximately 150,000 T cells. Study-wide results and caveats: Blood clones associated with the tumor expanded more at 3 weeks in durable-benefit patients. Better progression-free and overall survival followed lower pretreatment blood clonality.

Per the germline V gene, CDR1 is ENHRY and CDR2 is SYGVKD. The CDR3 totals 12 residues. Trimming removed 4 bases at V and 5 bases at J, with 8 bases between. Sequencing used immunoSEQ multiplex PCR; TCRdb keeps in-frame clones, though not all of them. The profile covers some 45,000 clones, with about nine tenths appearing a single time and about 4% taken by the ten largest. The rearrangement uses TRBV10-3 and TRBJ1-1; D not resolved. This clonotype was sampled from a man older than 75 with urothelial cancer. The sequenced sample was PBMCs, obtained around atezolizumab (anti-PD-L1) treatment. This chain's CDR3 is CAISARQTEAFF. The CDR3 DNA follows: TGTGCCATCAGTGCCAGGCAGACTGAAGCTTTCTTT.